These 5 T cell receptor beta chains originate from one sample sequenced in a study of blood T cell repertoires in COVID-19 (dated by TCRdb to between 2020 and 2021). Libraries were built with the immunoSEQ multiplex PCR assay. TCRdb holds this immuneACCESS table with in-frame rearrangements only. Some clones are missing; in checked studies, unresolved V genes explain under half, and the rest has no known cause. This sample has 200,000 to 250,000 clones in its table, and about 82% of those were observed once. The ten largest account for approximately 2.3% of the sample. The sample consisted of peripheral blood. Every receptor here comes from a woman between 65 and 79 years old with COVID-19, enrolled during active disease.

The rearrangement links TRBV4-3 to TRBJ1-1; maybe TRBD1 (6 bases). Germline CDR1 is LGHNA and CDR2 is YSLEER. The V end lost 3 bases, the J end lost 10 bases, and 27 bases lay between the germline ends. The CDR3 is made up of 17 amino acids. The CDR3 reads CASSQRFSGTEQGAAFF. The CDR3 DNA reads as TGCGCCAGCAGCCAGCGGTTCTCGGGAACGGAACAGGGTGCAGCTTTCTTT.

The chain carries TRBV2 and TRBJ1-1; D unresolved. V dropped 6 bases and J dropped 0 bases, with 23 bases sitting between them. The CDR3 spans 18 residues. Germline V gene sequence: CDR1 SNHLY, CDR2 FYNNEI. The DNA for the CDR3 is TGTGCCAGCAGCGAGAGGGCACCTGGATTGAACATGAACACTGAAGCTTTCTTT. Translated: CASSERAPGLNMNTEAFF. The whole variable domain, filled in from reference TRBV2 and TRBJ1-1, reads EPEVTQTPSHQVTQMGQEVILRCVPISNHLYFYWYRQILGQKVEFLVSFYNNEISEKSEIFDDQFSVERPDGSNFTLKIRSTKLEDSAMYFCASSERAPGLNMNTEAFFGQGTRLTVV.

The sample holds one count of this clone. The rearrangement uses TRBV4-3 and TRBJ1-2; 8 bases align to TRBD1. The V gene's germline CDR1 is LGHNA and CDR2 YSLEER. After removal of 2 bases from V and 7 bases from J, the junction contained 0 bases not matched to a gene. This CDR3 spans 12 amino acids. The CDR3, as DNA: TGCGCCAGCAGCCAACAGGGGGCTGGCTACACCTTC. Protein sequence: CASSQQGAGYTF.

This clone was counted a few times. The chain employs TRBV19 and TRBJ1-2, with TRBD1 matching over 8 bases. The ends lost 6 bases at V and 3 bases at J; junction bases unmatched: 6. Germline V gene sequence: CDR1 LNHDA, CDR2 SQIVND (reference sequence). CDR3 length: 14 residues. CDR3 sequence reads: CASSPTGGDYGYTF. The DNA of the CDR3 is TGTGCCAGTAGCCCAACAGGGGGAGACTATGGCTACACCTTC.

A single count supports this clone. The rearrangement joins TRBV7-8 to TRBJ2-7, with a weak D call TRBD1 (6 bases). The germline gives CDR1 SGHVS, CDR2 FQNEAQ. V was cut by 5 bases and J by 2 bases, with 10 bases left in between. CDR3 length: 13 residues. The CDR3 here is CASSRTATYEQYF. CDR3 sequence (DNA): TGTGCCAGCAGCCGGACAGCCACCTACGAGCAGTACTTC.